Listed below are T cell receptor beta chains from one sample, sequenced in a study of blood T cells in healthy people across ages. TCRdb called the 5' RACE reads again in MiXCR, with one record for every CDR3 protein. The table records approximately 830,000 distinct CDR3 sequences, approximately 59% of them present only once. The sample comprised blood. Receptor source: a man under 40 in good health. CDR3s include the opening cysteine and the closing phenylalanine or tryptophan. Each record gives: D gene, CDR3 length, J gene, V gene, clone size, CDR3 DNA, CDR3 protein. D genes are given only for firm matches. Rows give clone size only sometimes, using once, few, many, or a class for an expanded clone.

d_gene: TRBD1; len: 16; j_gene: TRBJ1-5; v_gene: TRBV10-3; abundance: once; CDR3nt: TGTGCCACCACCGAAACGGAAGACAGGGGATATCAGCCCCAGCATTTT; CDR3aa: CATTETEDRGYQPQHF
d_gene: NA; len: 15; j_gene: TRBJ1-5; v_gene: TRBV20-1; abundance: NA; CDR3nt: TGCAGTGCTAGAGATTTGGGGGATTGGAATCAGCCCCAGCATTTT; CDR3aa: CSARDLGDWNQPQHF
d_gene: NA; len: 12; j_gene: TRBJ1-6; v_gene: TRBV6-6; abundance: NA; CDR3nt: TGTGCCAGCAGTTATGATGATTCACCCCTCCACTTT; CDR3aa: CASSYDDSPLHF
d_gene: NA; len: 15; j_gene: TRBJ2-3; v_gene: TRBV6-2/TRBV6-3; abundance: many; CDR3nt: TGTGCCAGCAGTTACCGGGCCTTGGAAACAGATACGCAGTATTTT; CDR3aa: CASSYRALETDTQYF
d_gene: NA; len: 14; j_gene: TRBJ1-1; v_gene: TRBV5-5; abundance: NA; CDR3nt: TGTGCCAGCAGCTCGTCGGGGGGCCCCACTGAAGCTTTCTTT; CDR3aa: CASSSSGGPTEAFF
d_gene: NA; len: 15; j_gene: TRBJ2-1; v_gene: TRBV6-5; abundance: NA; CDR3nt: TGTGCCAGCAGGCTCGCGGGGACAGAGCACAATGAGCAGTTCTTC; CDR3aa: CASRLAGTEHNEQFF
d_gene: NA; len: 13; j_gene: TRBJ2-5; v_gene: TRBV25-1; abundance: few; CDR3nt: TGTGCCAGCAGAGAACCTGGGGCCGGGGCCCAGTACTTC; CDR3aa: CASREPGAGAQYF
d_gene: NA; len: 13; j_gene: TRBJ1-2; v_gene: TRBV6-5; abundance: once; CDR3nt: TGTGCCAGCAGCAACGACAGGTACTATGGCTACACCTTC; CDR3aa: CASSNDRYYGYTF
d_gene: NA; len: 12; j_gene: TRBJ2-1; v_gene: TRBV27; abundance: few; CDR3nt: TGTGCCAGCGGTCCCCCTGACAATGAGCAGTTCTTC; CDR3aa: CASGPPDNEQFF
d_gene: NA; len: 13; j_gene: TRBJ2-3; v_gene: TRBV9; abundance: NA; CDR3nt: TGTGCCAGCAGCGTGCTCCTAGGGGATACGCAGTATTTT; CDR3aa: CASSVLLGDTQYF
d_gene: NA; len: 16; j_gene: TRBJ1-1; v_gene: TRBV11-3; abundance: once; CDR3nt: TGTGCCAGCAGCTTAGATGGGGCGGCCGGGCACACTGAAGCTTTCTTT; CDR3aa: CASSLDGAAGHTEAFF
d_gene: NA; len: 13; j_gene: TRBJ1-2; v_gene: TRBV28; abundance: NA; CDR3nt: TGTGCCGTGGACCGTCTCCCTAACTATGGCTACACCTTC; CDR3aa: CAVDRLPNYGYTF
d_gene: TRBD2; len: 16; j_gene: TRBJ2-1; v_gene: TRBV7-6; abundance: NA; CDR3nt: TGTGCCAGCAGCTTTACGACTAGCGGGGGGGCAAATGAGCAGTTCTTC; CDR3aa: CASSFTTSGGANEQFF
d_gene: NA; len: 14; j_gene: TRBJ2-1; v_gene: TRBV28; abundance: NA; CDR3nt: TGTGCCAGCACCTATAGGACTACTCACAATGAGCAGTTCTTC; CDR3aa: CASTYRTTHNEQFF
d_gene: TRBD1; len: 13; j_gene: TRBJ2-1; v_gene: TRBV6-2/TRBV6-3; abundance: NA; CDR3nt: TGTGCCAGCAGTCGGGACAGTCTCAATGAGCAGTTCTTC; CDR3aa: CASSRDSLNEQFF
d_gene: NA; len: 13; j_gene: TRBJ2-3; v_gene: TRBV20-1; abundance: NA; CDR3nt: TGCAGTGCAGGGGACCATAGCACAGATACGCAGTATTTT; CDR3aa: CSAGDHSTDTQYF
d_gene: TRBD1; len: 19; j_gene: TRBJ2-7; v_gene: TRBV11-1; abundance: once; CDR3nt: TGTGCCACCTCACTTCGCCGGGACAGGTCTGCAATAAGCTCCTACGAGCAGTACTTC; CDR3aa: CATSLRRDRSAISSYEQYF
d_gene: TRBD1; len: 14; j_gene: TRBJ2-7; v_gene: TRBV7-8; abundance: NA; CDR3nt: TGTGCCAGCAGCTCGGGGACAGCAGGCTACGAGCAGTACTTC; CDR3aa: CASSSGTAGYEQYF
d_gene: NA; len: 16; j_gene: TRBJ2-7; v_gene: TRBV5-1; abundance: NA; CDR3nt: TGCGCCAGCAGTTTCTTTTGGGACACCAACTCCTACGAGCAGTACTTC; CDR3aa: CASSFFWDTNSYEQYF
d_gene: TRBD1; len: 15; j_gene: TRBJ1-2; v_gene: TRBV7-3; abundance: NA; CDR3nt: TGTGCCAGCAGCCCTACGGACAGGGCGACCTATGGCTACACCTTC; CDR3aa: CASSPTDRATYGYTF
d_gene: TRBD1; len: 17; j_gene: TRBJ2-1; v_gene: TRBV24-1; abundance: few; CDR3nt: TGTGCCACCAGTGATCGCGGCCGGGACAGCTCCTACAATGAGCAGTTCTTC; CDR3aa: CATSDRGRDSSYNEQFF
d_gene: NA; len: 15; j_gene: TRBJ2-7; v_gene: TRBV7-2; abundance: NA; CDR3nt: TGTGCCAGCAGGGATACCGGGGCGCCAACCTACGAGCAGTACTTC; CDR3aa: CASRDTGAPTYEQYF
d_gene: TRBD1; len: 12; j_gene: TRBJ2-7; v_gene: TRBV28; abundance: few; CDR3nt: TGTGCCAGCAGTTTCGCCAGGGGGGAGCAGTACTTC; CDR3aa: CASSFARGEQYF